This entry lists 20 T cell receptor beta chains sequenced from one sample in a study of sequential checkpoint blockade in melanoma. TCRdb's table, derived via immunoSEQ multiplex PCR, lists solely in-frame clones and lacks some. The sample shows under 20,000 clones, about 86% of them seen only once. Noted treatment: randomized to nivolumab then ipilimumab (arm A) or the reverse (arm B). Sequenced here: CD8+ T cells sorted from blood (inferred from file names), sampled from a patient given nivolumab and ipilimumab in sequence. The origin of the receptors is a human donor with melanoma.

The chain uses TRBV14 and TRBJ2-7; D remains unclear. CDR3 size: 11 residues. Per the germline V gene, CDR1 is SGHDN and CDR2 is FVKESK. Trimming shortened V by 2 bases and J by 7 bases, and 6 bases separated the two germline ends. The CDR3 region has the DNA TGTGCCAGCAGCCAATCGGGTGAGCAGTACTTC. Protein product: CASSQSGEQYF.

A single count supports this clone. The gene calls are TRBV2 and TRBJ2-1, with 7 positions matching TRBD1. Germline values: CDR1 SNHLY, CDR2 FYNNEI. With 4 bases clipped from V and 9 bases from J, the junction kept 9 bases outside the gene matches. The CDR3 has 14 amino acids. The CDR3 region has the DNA TGTGCCAGCAGTGCCTCCAGACAGGGTGCTGAGCAGTTCTTC. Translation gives CASSASRQGAEQFF.

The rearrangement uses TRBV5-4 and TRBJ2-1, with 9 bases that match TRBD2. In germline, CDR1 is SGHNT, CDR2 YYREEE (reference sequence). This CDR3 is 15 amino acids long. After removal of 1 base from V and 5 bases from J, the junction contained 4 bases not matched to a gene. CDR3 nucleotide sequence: TGTGCCAGCAGCTTGATAGCGGGGGCCAACAATGAGCAGTTCTTC. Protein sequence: CASSLIAGANNEQFF. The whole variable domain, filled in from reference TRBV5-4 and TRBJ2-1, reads ETGVTQSPTHLIKTRGQQVTLRCSSQSGHNTVSWYQQALGQGPQFIFQYYREEENGRGNFPPRFSGLQFPNYSSELNVNALELDDSALYLCASSLIAGANNEQFFGPGTRLTVL.

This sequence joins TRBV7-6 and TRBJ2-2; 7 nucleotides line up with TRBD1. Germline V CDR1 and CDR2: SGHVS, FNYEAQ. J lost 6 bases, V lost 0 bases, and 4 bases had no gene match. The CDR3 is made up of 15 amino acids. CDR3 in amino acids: CASSLAFQGAGELFF. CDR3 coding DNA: TGTGCCAGCAGCTTAGCTTTCCAGGGGGCCGGGGAGCTGTTTTTT.

This CDR3 is CASSLRTPNTEAFF. The CDR3 nucleotides read TGCGCCAGCAGCTTGCGGACACCGAACACTGAAGCTTTCTTT. This chain uses TRBV5-1 with TRBJ1-1; a possible D gene is TRBD1 (5 bases). V was clipped by 1 base and J by 1 base, with 8 bases between them. CDR1 and CDR2 (germline): SGHRS, YFSETQ. CDR3 length: 14 amino acids.

CDR3: CASSRAGTSGSGHEQYF. DNA for the CDR3: TGTGCCAGCAGCCGAGCCGGGACTAGCGGGAGCGGCCACGAGCAGTACTTC. The chain couples TRBV4-2 to TRBJ2-7; 14 bases align to TRBD2. Looked up from germline, CDR1 is LGHNA and CDR2 is YNFKEQ. This CDR3 region has 17 residues. Trimming removed 4 bases from V and 5 bases from J; junction bases left unmatched: 10.

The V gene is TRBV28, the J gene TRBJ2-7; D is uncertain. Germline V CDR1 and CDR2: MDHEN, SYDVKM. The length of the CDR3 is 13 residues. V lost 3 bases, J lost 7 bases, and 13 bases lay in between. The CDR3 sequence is CASSFGALGEQYF. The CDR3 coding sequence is TGTGCCAGCAGTTTCGGAGCCCTTGGGGAGCAGTACTTC.

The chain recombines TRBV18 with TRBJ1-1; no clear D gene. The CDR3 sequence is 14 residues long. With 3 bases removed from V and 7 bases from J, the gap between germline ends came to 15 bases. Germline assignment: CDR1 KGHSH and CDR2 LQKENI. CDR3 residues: CASSPRTDGSEAFF. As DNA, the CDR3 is TGTGCCAGCTCACCCAGGACGGATGGGAGTGAAGCTTTCTTT.

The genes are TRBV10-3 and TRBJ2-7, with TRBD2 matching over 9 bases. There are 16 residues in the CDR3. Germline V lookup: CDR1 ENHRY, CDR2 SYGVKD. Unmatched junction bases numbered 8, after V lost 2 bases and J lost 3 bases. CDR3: CAISEGLAGGLYEQYF. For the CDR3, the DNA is TGTGCCATCAGTGAGGGCCTGGCGGGGGGGCTCTACGAGCAGTACTTC.

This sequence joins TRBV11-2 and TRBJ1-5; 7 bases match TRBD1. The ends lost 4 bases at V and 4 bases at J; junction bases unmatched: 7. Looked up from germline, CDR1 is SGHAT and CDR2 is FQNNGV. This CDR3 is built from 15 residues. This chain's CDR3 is CASSWDSGENQPQHF. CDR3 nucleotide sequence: TGTGCCAGCAGCTGGGACAGTGGAGAAAATCAGCCCCAGCATTTT.

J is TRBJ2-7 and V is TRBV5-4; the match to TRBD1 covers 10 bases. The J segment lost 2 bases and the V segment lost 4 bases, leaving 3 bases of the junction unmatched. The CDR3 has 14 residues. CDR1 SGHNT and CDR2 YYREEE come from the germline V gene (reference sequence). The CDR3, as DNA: TGTGCCAGCAGCGTCGGGACAGGGGCCTACGAGCAGTACTTC. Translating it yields CASSVGTGAYEQYF.

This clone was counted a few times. The CDR3 DNA is TGTGCCAGCAGCCAGGGACAGGGGATGAACACTGAAGCTTTCTTT. Amino acids: CASSQGQGMNTEAFF. The chain is built from TRBV7-8 and TRBJ1-1; 10 bases align to TRBD1. The germline V gene has CDR1 SGHVS and CDR2 FQNEAQ. V shed 5 bases, J shed 0 bases, and the junction held 3 bases outside the gene matches. There are 15 residues in the CDR3.

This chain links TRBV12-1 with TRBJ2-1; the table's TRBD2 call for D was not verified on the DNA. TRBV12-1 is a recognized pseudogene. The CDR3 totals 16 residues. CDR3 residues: CASSFIPGLAGVEQFF. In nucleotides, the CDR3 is TGTGCCAGCAGCTTCATACCAGGCCTAGCGGGAGTAGAGCAGTTCTTC.

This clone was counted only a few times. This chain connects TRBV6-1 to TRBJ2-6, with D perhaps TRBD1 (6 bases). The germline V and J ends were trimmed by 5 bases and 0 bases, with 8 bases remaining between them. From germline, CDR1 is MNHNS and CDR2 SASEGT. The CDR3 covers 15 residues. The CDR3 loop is CASSLDSSGANVLTF. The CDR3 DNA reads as TGTGCCAGCAGTCTGGACAGCTCTGGGGCCAACGTCCTGACTTTC.

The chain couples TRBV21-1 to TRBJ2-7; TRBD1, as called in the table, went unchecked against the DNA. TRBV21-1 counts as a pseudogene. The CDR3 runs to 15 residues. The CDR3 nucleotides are TGTGCCAGCAGCAATGCTGACAGGGCCTCCTACGAGCAGTACTTC. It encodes CASSNADRASYEQYF.

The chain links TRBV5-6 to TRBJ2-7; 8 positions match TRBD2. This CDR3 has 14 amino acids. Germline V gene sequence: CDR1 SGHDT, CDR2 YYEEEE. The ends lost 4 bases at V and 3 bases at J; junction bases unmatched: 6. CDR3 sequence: CASSPGGVVYEQYF. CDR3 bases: TGTGCCAGCAGCCCCGGGGGGGTTGTCTACGAGCAGTACTTC. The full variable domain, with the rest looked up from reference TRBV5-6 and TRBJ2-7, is DAGVTQSPTHLIKTRGQQVTLRCSPKSGHDTVSWYQQALGQGPQFIFQYYEEEERQRGNFPDRFSGHQFPNYSSELNVNALLLGDSALYLCASSPGGVVYEQYFGPGTRLTVT.

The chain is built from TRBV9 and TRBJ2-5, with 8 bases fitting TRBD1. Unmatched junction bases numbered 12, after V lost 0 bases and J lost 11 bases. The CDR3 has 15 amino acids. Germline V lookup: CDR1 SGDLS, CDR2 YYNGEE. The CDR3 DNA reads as TGTGCCAGCAGCGTAGATACAGGGGGTTCGGGGGAGCAGTACTTC. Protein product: CASSVDTGGSGEQYF.

CDR3 sequence reads: CASSLAGSGDTGELFF. As DNA, the CDR3 is TGTGCCAGCAGCTTAGCTGGCAGCGGGGACACCGGGGAGCTGTTTTTT. J is TRBJ2-2 and V is TRBV11-3, with 7 bases aligning to TRBD2. Trimming removed 1 base from V and 3 bases from J; junction bases left unmatched: 5. The CDR3 loop spans 16 amino acids. CDR1 is SGHNT, CDR2 YENEEA, per germline.

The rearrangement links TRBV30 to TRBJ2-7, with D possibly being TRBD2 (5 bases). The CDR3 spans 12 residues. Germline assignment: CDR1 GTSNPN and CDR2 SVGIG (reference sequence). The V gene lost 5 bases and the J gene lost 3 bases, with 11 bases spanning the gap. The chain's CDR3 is CAWGLTLYEQYF. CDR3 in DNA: TGTGCCTGGGGACTGACGCTCTACGAGCAGTACTTC. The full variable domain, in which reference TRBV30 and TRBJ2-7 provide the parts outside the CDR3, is SQTIHQWPATLVQPVGSPLSLECTVEGTSNPNLYWYRQAAGRGLQLLFYSVGIGQISSEVPQNLSASRPQDRQFILSSKKLLLSDSGFYLCAWGLTLYEQYFGPGTRLTVT.

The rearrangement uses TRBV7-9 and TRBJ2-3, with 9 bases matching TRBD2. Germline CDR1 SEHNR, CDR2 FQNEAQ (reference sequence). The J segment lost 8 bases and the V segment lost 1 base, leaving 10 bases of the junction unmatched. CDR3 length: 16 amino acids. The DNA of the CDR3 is TGTGCCAGCAGCTTAGGGACTAGCGAAAGGGTCCGTACGCAGTATTTT. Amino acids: CASSLGTSERVRTQYF.